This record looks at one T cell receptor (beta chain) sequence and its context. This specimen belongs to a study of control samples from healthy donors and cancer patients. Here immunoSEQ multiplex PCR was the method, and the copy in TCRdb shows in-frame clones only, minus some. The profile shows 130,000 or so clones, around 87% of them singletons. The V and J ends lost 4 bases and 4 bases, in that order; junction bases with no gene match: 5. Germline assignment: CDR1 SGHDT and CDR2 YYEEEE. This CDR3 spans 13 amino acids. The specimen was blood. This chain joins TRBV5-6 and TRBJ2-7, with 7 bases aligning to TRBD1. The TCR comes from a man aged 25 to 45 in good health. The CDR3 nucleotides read TGTGCCAGCAGCCCGGGACAGAATTACGAGCAGTACGTC. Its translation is CASSPGQNYEQYV.